This TCR beta chain was retrieved from a study of CD8 T cells in cerebrospinal fluid in Alzheimer's disease. Germline assignment: CDR1 SGDLS and CDR2 YYNGEE. This CDR3 has 13 residues. CSF cells underwent 10X single-cell V(D)J and 5' gene-expression profiling. TCRdb derives one entry per CDR3 protein from the 10x single-cell sequencing reads, leaving out DNA. Its table records roughly 1,500 distinct CDR3 sequences. According to its frequency, this clonotype is medium-sized (0.01 to 0.1%). What was sequenced was cerebrospinal fluid. This chain uses TRBV9 with TRBJ2-1. The TCR was taken from a human donor in good health. CDR3 amino acids: CASSAGLYNEQFF.